The 22 T cell receptor beta chains below come from one sample, sequenced in a study of beta chain features in type 1 diabetes. General observations from the study: Researchers report that Type 1 diabetes patients had moderately but significantly shorter TCRB CDR3s across all four CD4+ subsets.

Their recognized antigens are unknown. Since all of the isolated RNA was reverse transcribed, expressed TCRB transcripts were what got sequenced. Profiling relied on immunoSEQ multiplex PCR, and the TCRdb table lists in-frame clones only, not all of them. The sample has about 700,000 clones, under 15% seen once. The source material was naive CD4+ T cells from blood. These receptors originate from a man younger than 35 with type 1 diabetes.

In its sample, this clone was seen a few times. The chain joins TRBV2 to TRBJ1-6, with D perhaps TRBD1 (6 bases). Trimming shortened V by 6 bases and J by 6 bases, and 12 bases separated the two germline ends. Germline V gene data show CDR1 as SNHLY and CDR2 as FYNNEI. The CDR3 consists of 14 residues. This CDR3 reads CASRRRGGNSPLHF. CDR3 DNA: TGTGCCAGCAGACGCAGGGGAGGTAATTCACCCCTCCACTTT.

The CDR3 loop is CASSSWTGNWYEQYF. CDR3 sequence (DNA): TGTGCCAGCAGCTCTTGGACAGGGAATTGGTACGAGCAGTACTTC. This chain uses TRBV7-2 with TRBJ2-7; 8 bases fit TRBD1. The germline CDR1 and CDR2 sequences are SGHTA and FQGNSA. The V and J ends lost 4 bases and 4 bases, in that order; junction bases with no gene match: 9. The CDR3 consists of 15 residues. The full variable domain, its missing parts supplied by reference TRBV7-2 and TRBJ2-7, is GAGVSQSPSNKVTEKGKDVELRCDPISGHTALYWYRQSLGQGLEFLIYFQGNSAPDKSGLPSDRFSAERTGGSVSTLTIQRTQQEDSAVYLCASSSWTGNWYEQYFGPGTRLTVT.

This rearrangement joins TRBV5-4 to TRBJ2-3; TRBD2 matches 13 bases. Unmatched junction bases numbered 9, after V lost 4 bases and J lost 1 base. CDR1 and CDR2 from the germline V gene are SGHNT and YYREEE (reference sequence). The CDR3 contains 18 residues. CDR3 coding DNA: TGTGCCAGCAGCATCGGACTAGCGGGGGCGACCCGCACAGATACGCAGTATTTT. As protein: CASSIGLAGATRTDTQYF.

This chain joins TRBV30 and TRBJ2-7; perhaps TRBD1 as D (6 bases). Germline values: CDR1 GTSNPN, CDR2 SVGIG (reference sequence). V lost 2 bases and J 5 bases, leaving 19 bases between the germline ends. The CDR3 runs to 15 residues. CDR3 bases: TGTGCCTGGAGTCCGCCGGGACAACTAGACCACGAGCAGTACTTC. Translating gives CAWSPPGQLDHEQYF.

This clone appeared a few times. The rearrangement joins TRBV21-1 to TRBJ2-1; the table's D call, TRBD2, has no DNA check behind it. TRBV21-1 is described as a pseudogene. The CDR3 has 15 residues. The CDR3 is CASSKDFGAYNEQFF. The CDR3 coding sequence is TGTGCCAGCAGCAAAGATTTCGGGGCCTACAATGAGCAGTTCTTC.

V is TRBV6-5 and J is TRBJ1-1; 8 positions match TRBD1. CDR1 is MNHEY and CDR2 is SVGAGI in the germline V gene. V lost 2 bases and J lost 1; bases outside the gene matches: 0. The CDR3 sequence is 14 residues long. The CDR3 DNA sequence: TGTGCCAGCAGTTACGGACAGGGGAACACTGAAGCTTTCTTT. This translates into CASSYGQGNTEAFF.

The J gene is TRBJ2-7, the V gene TRBV10-3; D unclear. The CDR3 extends over 12 amino acids. CDR1 ENHRY and CDR2 SYGVKD come from the germline V gene. V was shortened by 2 bases and J by 7 bases, with 9 bases between the two germline ends. CDR3 region: CAISEMQQEQYF. The CDR3 DNA follows: TGTGCCATCAGTGAGATGCAGCAAGAGCAGTACTTC.

The chain is built from TRBV5-1 and TRBJ1-1; 7 nucleotides line up with TRBD1. This CDR3 has 14 residues. Germline V gene lookup returns CDR1 SGHRS and CDR2 YFSETQ. Germline trimming cut 2 bases from V and 3 bases from J; bases unmatched to any gene: 4. The CDR3 region is CASSFGQDYTEAFF. In nucleotides, the CDR3 is TGCGCCAGCAGCTTTGGACAGGACTACACTGAAGCTTTCTTT.

This sequence joins TRBV18 and TRBJ1-1; weak D call: TRBD1 (6 bases). CDR3 length equals 16 residues. V was shortened by 2 bases and J by 1 base, with 14 bases between the two germline ends. CDR1 KGHSH and CDR2 LQKENI come from the germline V gene. CDR3 residues: CASSPTELQGNTEAFF. CDR3 nucleotide sequence: TGTGCCAGCTCACCAACTGAACTACAGGGGAACACTGAAGCTTTCTTT. Combining the CDR3 with reference TRBV18 and TRBJ1-1 gives the whole variable domain NAGVMQNPRHLVRRRGQEARLRCSPMKGHSHVYWYRQLPEEGLKFMVYLQKENIIDESGMPKERFSAEFPKEGPSILRIQQVVRGDSAAYFCASSPTELQGNTEAFFGQGTRLTVV.

The genes are TRBV27 and TRBJ1-2, with a tentative D call TRBD1 (6 bases). With 4 bases removed from V and 2 bases from J, the gap between germline ends came to 11 bases. CDR3 size: 14 residues. Germline lookup yields CDR1 MNHEY and CDR2 SMNVEV (reference sequence). The CDR3 region is CASSSGQLNYGYTF. DNA of the CDR3: TGTGCCAGCAGTTCCGGACAGCTAAACTATGGCTACACCTTC.

This clone was observed a few times. The V gene is TRBV29-1, the J gene TRBJ1-5; 7 bases map to TRBD1. This CDR3 comprises 13 residues. V gave up 6 bases and J gave up 4 bases; unmatched junction bases: 6. CDR1 SQVTM and CDR2 ANQGSEA come from the germline V gene. The CDR3 DNA reads TGCAGCGTCCTGGGACAGATAAATCAGCCCCAGCATTTT. Its protein product is CSVLGQINQPQHF.

This clone appeared a single time. The junction shows a germline mismatch at one end, possibly a read error. The V and J genes are TRBV2 and TRBJ1-4, with a possible D match to TRBD1 (5 bases). The CDR3 consists of 13 residues. Germline lookup yields CDR1 SNHLY and CDR2 FYNNEI. CDR3 nucleotides: TGTGCCAGCAGTGATGTTTCGGGCAGGGTAGAACTTTTT. As protein: CASSDVSGRVELF.

V usage is TRBV11-1 and J usage is TRBJ1-2; 10 bases align to TRBD1. Trimming took 3 bases from V and 8 from J; bases not matched to a gene: 6. Germline V gives CDR1 SGHAT, CDR2 FQDESV (reference sequence). This CDR3 spans 14 amino acids. The CDR3, as DNA: TGTGCCAGCAGCTTCCCGACAGGGGGCCTCGGCTACACCTTC. Translation: CASSFPTGGLGYTF.

This clone was recorded a few times. J is TRBJ2-5 and V is TRBV5-4; a possible D gene is TRBD1 (5 bases). V lost 4 bases and J 5 bases, leaving 15 bases between the germline ends. The CDR3 has 14 amino acids. CDR1 and CDR2 from the germline V gene are SGHNT and YYREEE (reference sequence). CDR3 amino acids: CASSRRDEVETQYF. Here the CDR3 DNA reads TGTGCCAGCAGCCGCAGGGATGAGGTCGAGACCCAGTACTTC. Looking up the rest from reference TRBV5-4 and TRBJ2-5 gives the full variable domain: ETGVTQSPTHLIKTRGQQVTLRCSSQSGHNTVSWYQQALGQGPQFIFQYYREEENGRGNFPPRFSGLQFPNYSSELNVNALELDDSALYLCASSRRDEVETQYFGPGTRLLVL.

The chain has TRBV7-2 and TRBJ2-7; 7 positions match TRBD1. The V gene end was trimmed by 5 bases and the J gene end by 5 bases; junction bases not matched to a gene: 12. Germline lookup yields CDR1 SGHTA and CDR2 FQGNSA. The CDR3 contains 15 residues. CDR3 sequence reads: CASSPWTGTAHEQYF. The CDR3 region has the DNA TGTGCCAGCAGCCCTTGGACAGGTACAGCCCACGAGCAGTACTTC.

The chain combines TRBV29-1 with TRBJ1-4, with D tentatively TRBD1 (6 bases). The germline gives CDR1 SQVTM, CDR2 ANQGSEA. This CDR3 spans 13 amino acids. Trimming pared 2 bases from V and 7 bases from J, leaving 11 bases between. CDR3 amino acids: CSVEQGYGEKLFF. As DNA, the CDR3 is TGCAGCGTTGAACAGGGGTATGGTGAAAAACTGTTTTTT. Complete variable domain (other parts from reference TRBV29-1 and TRBJ1-4): SAVISQKPSRDICQRGTSLTIQCQVDSQVTMMFWYRQQPGQSLTLIATANQGSEATYESGFVIDKFPISRPNLTFSTLTVSNMSPEDSSIYLCSVEQGYGEKLFFGSGTQLSVL.

V is TRBV28 and J is TRBJ1-2; a weak D match, TRBD1 (5 bases). This CDR3 is 15 amino acids long. Trimming cost V 6 bases and J 4 bases, with 18 bases left between them. Germline CDR1 MDHEN, CDR2 SYDVKM. CDR3 nucleotide sequence: TGTGCCAGCAGCCCCCTGGGGGGGTCTCGCTATGGCTACACCTTC. Amino acid sequence: CASSPLGGSRYGYTF.

This chain uses TRBV12-5 with TRBJ2-5, with 9 bases that match TRBD1. CDR3 length equals 16 residues. V was pared by 5 bases and J by 4 bases, with 11 bases of the junction left unmatched. Germline V lookup: CDR1 LGHNT, CDR2 FRNRAP. CDR3 loop: CASGLGLGTGRETQYF. DNA of the CDR3: TGTGCTAGTGGTCTTGGCCTCGGGACAGGGAGAGAGACCCAGTACTTC.

This clone was found once. J is TRBJ2-7 and V is TRBV12-5; 7 nucleotides line up with TRBD1. The germline V gene encodes CDR1 LGHNT and CDR2 FRNRAP. This CDR3 is built from 15 residues. The trim removed 2 bases at V and 2 bases at J, leaving 6 bases unmatched. For the CDR3, the DNA is TGTGCTAGTGGTTTGCCCGACAGGGTCGCCTACGAGCAGTACTTC. Amino acid sequence: CASGLPDRVAYEQYF.

The J gene is TRBJ1-1, the V gene TRBV2; 9 bases are a match to TRBD1. The junction had 9 bases not matched to a gene; V was cut back by 8 bases and J by 8 bases. Germline CDR1 and CDR2: SNHLY and FYNNEI. The CDR3 totals 13 residues. For the CDR3, the DNA is TGTGCCAGCCGAGGACAGGGGACATCCGAAGCTTTCTTT. As protein: CASRGQGTSEAFF.

V gene TRBV5-1 combines with J gene TRBJ2-3; the D is unclear. V lost 0 bases and J lost 3, with 8 bases in between. CDR3 length equals 14 residues. Germline CDR1 reads SGHRS; CDR2 reads YFSETQ. The chain's CDR3 is CASSLENPTDTQYF. The CDR3 bases are TGCGCCAGCAGCTTGGAAAACCCTACAGATACGCAGTATTTT.

This chain uses TRBV28 with TRBJ1-1; the D gene is possibly TRBD1 (6 bases). Trimming took off 0 bases at V and 3 bases at J, with 17 bases between the two ends. Germline CDR1 MDHEN, CDR2 SYDVKM. This CDR3 is built from 17 residues. This chain's CDR3 is CASSLWPPGTPYTEAFF. In DNA, the CDR3 is TGTGCCAGCAGTTTATGGCCACCCGGGACACCTTACACTGAAGCTTTCTTT. The whole variable domain, remainder taken from reference TRBV28 and TRBJ1-1, is DVKVTQSSRYLVKRTGEKVFLECVQDMDHENMFWYRQDPGLGLRLIYFSYDVKMKEKGDIPEGYSVSREKKERFSLILESASTNQTSMYLCASSLWPPGTPYTEAFFGQGTRLTVV.